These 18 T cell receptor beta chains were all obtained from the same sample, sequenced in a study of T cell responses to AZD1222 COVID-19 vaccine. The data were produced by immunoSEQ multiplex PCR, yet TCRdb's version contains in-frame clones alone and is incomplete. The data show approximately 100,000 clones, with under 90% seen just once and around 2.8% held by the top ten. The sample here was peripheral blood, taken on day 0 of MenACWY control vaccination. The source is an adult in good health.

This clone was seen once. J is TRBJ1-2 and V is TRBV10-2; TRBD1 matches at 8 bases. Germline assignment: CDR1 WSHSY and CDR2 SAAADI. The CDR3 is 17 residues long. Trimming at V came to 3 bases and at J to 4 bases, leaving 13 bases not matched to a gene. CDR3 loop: CASSDLSGTGRSYGYTF. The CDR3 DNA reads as TGCGCCAGCAGTGATTTATCTGGGACAGGAAGATCCTATGGCTACACCTTC.

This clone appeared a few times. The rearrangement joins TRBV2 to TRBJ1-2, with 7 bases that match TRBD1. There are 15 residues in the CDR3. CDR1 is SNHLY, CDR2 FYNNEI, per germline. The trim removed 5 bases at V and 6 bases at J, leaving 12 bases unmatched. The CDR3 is CASSRFNTGVDGYTF. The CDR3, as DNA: TGTGCCAGCAGTCGTTTCAATACAGGGGTAGATGGCTACACCTTC.

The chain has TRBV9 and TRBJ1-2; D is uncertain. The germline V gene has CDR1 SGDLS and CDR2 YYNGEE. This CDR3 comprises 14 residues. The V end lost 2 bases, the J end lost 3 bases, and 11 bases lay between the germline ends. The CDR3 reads CASSVNTEYYGYTF. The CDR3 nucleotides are TGTGCCAGCAGCGTGAATACAGAGTACTATGGCTACACCTTC. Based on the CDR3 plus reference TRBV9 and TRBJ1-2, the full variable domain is DSGVTQTPKHLITATGQRVTLRCSPRSGDLSVYWYQQSLDQGLQFLIQYYNGEERAKGNILERFSAQQFPDLHSELNLSSLELGDSALYFCASSVNTEYYGYTFGSGTRLTVV.

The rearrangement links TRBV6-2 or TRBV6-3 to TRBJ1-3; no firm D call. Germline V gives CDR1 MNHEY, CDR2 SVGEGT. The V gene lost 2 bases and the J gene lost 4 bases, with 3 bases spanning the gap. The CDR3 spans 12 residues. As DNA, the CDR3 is TGTGCCAGCAGTTACACCGGAAACACCATATATTTT. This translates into CASSYTGNTIYF.

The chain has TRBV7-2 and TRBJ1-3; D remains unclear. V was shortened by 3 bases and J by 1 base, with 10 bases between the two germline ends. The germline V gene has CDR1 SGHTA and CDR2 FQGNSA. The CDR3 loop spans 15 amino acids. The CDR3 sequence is CASSLTPSSGNTIYF. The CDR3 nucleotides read TGTGCCAGCAGCTTGACACCTAGTTCTGGAAACACCATATATTTT.

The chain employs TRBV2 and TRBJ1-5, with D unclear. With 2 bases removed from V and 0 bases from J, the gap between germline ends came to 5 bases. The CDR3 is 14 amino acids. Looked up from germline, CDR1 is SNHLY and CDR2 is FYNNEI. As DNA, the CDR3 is TGTGCCAGCAGTGAAAGGGATAGCAATCAGCCCCAGCATTTT. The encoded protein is CASSERDSNQPQHF.

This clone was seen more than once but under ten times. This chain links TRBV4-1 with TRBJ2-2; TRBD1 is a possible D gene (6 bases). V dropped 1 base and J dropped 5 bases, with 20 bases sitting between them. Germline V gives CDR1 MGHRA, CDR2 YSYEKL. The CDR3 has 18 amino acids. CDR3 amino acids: CASSQGYRGHVGTGELFF. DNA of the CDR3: TGCGCCAGCAGCCAAGGATATAGGGGACATGTTGGGACCGGGGAGCTGTTTTTT.

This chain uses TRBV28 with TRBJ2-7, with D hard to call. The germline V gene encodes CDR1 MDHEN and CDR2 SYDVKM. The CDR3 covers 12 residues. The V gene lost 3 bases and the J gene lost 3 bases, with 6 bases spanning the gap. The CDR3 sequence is CASSFFGYEQYF. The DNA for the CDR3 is TGTGCCAGCAGTTTTTTTGGCTACGAGCAGTACTTC.

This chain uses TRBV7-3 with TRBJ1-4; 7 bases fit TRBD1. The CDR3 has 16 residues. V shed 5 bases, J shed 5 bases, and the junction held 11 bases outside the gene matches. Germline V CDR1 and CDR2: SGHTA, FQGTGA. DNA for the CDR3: TGTGCCAGCAGCCCAGGGGGGGCCAGGTCAAATGAAAAACTGTTTTTT. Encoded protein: CASSPGGARSNEKLFF.

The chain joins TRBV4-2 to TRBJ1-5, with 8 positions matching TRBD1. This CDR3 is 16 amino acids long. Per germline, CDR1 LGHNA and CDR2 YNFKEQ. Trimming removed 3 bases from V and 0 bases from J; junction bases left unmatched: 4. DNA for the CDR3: TGTGCCAGCAGCCAGGTGACAGGGGCTAGCAATCAGCCCCAGCATTTT. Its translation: CASSQVTGASNQPQHF.

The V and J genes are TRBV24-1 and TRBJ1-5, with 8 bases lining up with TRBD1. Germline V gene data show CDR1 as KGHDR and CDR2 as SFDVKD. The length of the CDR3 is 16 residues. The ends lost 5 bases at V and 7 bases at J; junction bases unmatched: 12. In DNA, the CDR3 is TGTGCCACCAGTGGGGGACAGGCCCTCGCCGGCCAGCCCCAGCATTTT. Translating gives CATSGGQALAGQPQHF.

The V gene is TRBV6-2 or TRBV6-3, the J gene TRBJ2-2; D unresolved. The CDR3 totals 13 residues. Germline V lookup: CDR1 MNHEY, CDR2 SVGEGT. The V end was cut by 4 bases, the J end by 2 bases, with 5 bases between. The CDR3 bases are TGTGCCAGCAGTTTTTTAAACACCGGGGAGCTGTTTTTT. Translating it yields CASSFLNTGELFF.

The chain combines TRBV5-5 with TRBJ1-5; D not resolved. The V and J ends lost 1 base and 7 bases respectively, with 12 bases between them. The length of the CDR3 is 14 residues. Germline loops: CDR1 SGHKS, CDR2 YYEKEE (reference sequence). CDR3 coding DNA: TGTGCCAGCAGCTTGAGCGGCCTGACCCAGCCCCAGCATTTT. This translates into CASSLSGLTQPQHF.

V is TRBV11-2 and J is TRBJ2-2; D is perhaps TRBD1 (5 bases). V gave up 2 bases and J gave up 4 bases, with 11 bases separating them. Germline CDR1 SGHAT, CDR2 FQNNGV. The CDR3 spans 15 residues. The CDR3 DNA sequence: TGTGCCAGCAGCTTACTGGGGCAGGTCACCGGGGAGCTGTTTTTT. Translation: CASSLLGQVTGELFF.

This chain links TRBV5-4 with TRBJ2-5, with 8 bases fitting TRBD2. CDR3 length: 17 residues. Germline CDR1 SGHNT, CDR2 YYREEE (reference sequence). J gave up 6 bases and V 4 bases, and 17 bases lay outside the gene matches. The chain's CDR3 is CASSLNIPTSVGKTQYF. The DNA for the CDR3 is TGTGCCAGCAGCCTAAACATCCCGACTAGCGTCGGGAAGACCCAGTACTTC.

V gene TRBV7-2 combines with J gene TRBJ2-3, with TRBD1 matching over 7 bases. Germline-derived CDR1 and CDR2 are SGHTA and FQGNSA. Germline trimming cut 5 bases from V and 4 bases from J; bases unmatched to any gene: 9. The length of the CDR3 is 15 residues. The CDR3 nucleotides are TGTGCCAGCAGCCCGGCCAGACAGGGACCAGATACGCAGTATTTT. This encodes CASSPARQGPDTQYF.

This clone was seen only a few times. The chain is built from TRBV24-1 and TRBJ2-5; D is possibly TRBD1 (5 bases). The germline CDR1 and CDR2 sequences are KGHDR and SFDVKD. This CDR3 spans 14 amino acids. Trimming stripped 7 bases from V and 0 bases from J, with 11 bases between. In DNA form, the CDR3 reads TGTGCCACCAGCGATGACAGCTACCAAGAGACCCAGTACTTC. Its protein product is CATSDDSYQETQYF.

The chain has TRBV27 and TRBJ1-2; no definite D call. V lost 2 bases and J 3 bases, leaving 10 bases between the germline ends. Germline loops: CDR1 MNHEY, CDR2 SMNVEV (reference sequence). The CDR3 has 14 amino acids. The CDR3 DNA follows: TGTGCCAGCAGTTTAAGCGGCCAGTACTATGGCTACACCTTC. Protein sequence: CASSLSGQYYGYTF.